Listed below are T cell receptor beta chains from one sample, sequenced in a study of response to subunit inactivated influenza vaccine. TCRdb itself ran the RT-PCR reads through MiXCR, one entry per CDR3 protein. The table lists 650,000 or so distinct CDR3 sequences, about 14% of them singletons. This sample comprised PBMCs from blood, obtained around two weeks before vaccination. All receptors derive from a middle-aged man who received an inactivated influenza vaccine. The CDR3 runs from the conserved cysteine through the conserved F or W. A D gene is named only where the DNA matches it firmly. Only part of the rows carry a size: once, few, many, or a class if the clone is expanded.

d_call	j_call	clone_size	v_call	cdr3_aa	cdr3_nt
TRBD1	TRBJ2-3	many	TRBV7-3	CASSLRQGADTQYF	TGTGCCAGCAGCTTACGGCAGGGGGCTGATACGCAGTATTTT
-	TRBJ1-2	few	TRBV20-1	CSAKGGGHFYGYTF	TGCAGTGCCAAGGGGGGAGGCCACTTTTATGGCTACACCTTC
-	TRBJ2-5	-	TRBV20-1	CSARVSGYETQYF	TGCAGTGCTAGGGTTTCGGGTTATGAGACCCAGTACTTC
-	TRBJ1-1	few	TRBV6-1	CASTEGFGSTEAFF	TGTGCCAGCACCGAGGGGTTCGGAAGCACTGAAGCTTTCTTT
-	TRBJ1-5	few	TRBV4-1	CASADQPVGNQPQHF	TGCGCCAGCGCGGACCAGCCGGTGGGCAATCAGCCCCAGCATTTT
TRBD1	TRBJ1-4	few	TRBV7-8	CASSLTTGLGEKLFF	TGTGCCAGCAGCCTAACGACAGGGCTAGGGGAAAAACTGTTTTTT
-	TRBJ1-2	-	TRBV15	CATSGKEVAYGYTF	TGTGCCACCAGCGGAAAGGAGGTTGCCTATGGCTACACCTTC
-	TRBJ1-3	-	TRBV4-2	CASSRGDPNSGNTIYF	TGTGCCAGCAGCCGAGGCGACCCGAACTCTGGAAACACCATATATTTT
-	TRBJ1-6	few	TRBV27	CASSRPGGRNSPLHF	TGTGCCAGCAGCCGGCCGGGGGGAAGGAATTCACCCCTCCACTTT
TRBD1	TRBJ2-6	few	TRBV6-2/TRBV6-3	CASSRVQGATGANVLTF	TGTGCCAGCAGTAGGGTCCAGGGGGCCACTGGGGCCAACGTCCTGACTTTC
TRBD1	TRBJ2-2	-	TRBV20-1	CSARRTGRPNTGELFF	TGCAGTGCTAGAAGGACAGGGAGGCCGAACACCGGGGAGCTGTTTTTT
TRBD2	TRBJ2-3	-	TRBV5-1	CASSPWVGGATDTQYF	TGCGCCAGCAGCCCCTGGGTCGGGGGGGCCACAGATACGCAGTATTTT
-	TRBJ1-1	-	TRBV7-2	CASSFSSNTEAFF	TGTGCCAGCAGCTTTAGTTCGAACACTGAAGCTTTCTTT
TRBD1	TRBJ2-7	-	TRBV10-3	CAISVAGGYEQYF	TGTGCCATCAGTGTGGCAGGGGGTTACGAGCAGTACTTC
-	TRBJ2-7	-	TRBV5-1	CASSSKPGTVNSYEQYF	TGCGCCAGCAGCAGCAAACCCGGGACGGTGAACTCCTACGAGCAGTACTTC